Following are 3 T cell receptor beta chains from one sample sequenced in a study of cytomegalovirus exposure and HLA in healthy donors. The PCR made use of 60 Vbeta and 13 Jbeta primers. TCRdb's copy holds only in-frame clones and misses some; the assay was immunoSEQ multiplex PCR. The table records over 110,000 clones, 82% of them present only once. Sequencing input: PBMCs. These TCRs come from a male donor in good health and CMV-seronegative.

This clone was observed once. CDR3 nucleotides: TGTGCCAGCAGCAGACTAGCGGGAGGGACAGATACGCAGTATTTT. This codes for CASSRLAGGTDTQYF. The chain links TRBV6-5 to TRBJ2-3; 14 positions agree with TRBD2. The CDR3 has 15 amino acids. Germline V CDR1 and CDR2: MNHEY, SVGAGI. The V and J ends lost 6 bases and 3 bases, in that order; junction bases with no gene match: 2.

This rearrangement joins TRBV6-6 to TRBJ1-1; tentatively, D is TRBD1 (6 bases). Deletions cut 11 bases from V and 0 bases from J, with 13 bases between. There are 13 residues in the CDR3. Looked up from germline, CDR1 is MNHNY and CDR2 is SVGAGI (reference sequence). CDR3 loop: CACEGQVNTEAFF. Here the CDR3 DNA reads TGTGCCTGCGAGGGACAAGTGAACACTGAAGCTTTCTTT.

This CDR3 reads CASSNPPARGWNEQYF. For the CDR3, the DNA is TGTGCCAGCAGCAACCCCCCTGCTAGGGGTTGGAACGAGCAGTACTTC. This chain links TRBV7-2 with TRBJ2-7, with TRBD1 as a possible D gene (5 bases). CDR3 size: 16 residues. Germline CDR1 SGHTA, CDR2 FQGNSA. Trimming cost V 5 bases and J 5 bases, with 22 bases left between them.